A selection of T cell receptor beta chains follows, all from one sample in a study of human T cells and chemical hapten exposure. TCRdb passed the RACE reads through MiXCR, listing each CDR3 protein once. The sample records approximately 90,000 distinct CDR3 sequences, under 15% being singletons. The sample consisted of whole blood, taken in connection with sensitization to the hapten diphenylcyclopropenone (DPC). Every receptor here comes from a woman in her thirties or forties with alopecia areata. Some clones in this sample may be carry-over from other donors' samples. CDR3s include the opening cysteine and the closing phenylalanine or tryptophan. Each record gives: CDR3 protein, CDR3 DNA, V gene, D gene, clone size, J gene. The D gene is left open where the match is weak. Where a row states a size, it is once, few, many or the class of an expanded clone; other rows omit it.

CASSRLVGGANVLTF,TGTGCCAGCAGCCGTCTCGTGGGCGGGGCCAACGTCCTGACTTTC,TRBV7-3,-,few,TRBJ2-6
CASSFTSFFSYNEQFF,TGTGCCAGCAGCTTCACTTCCTTTTTCTCCTACAATGAGCAGTTCTTC,TRBV28,-,few,TRBJ2-1
CAWNRGSNTEAFF,TGTGCCTGGAACAGGGGCAGCAACACTGAAGCTTTCTTT,TRBV30,TRBD1,many,TRBJ1-1
CASSQDAGRQHF,TGTGCCAGCAGCCAAGATGCGGGACGGCAGCATTTT,TRBV3-1,-,-,TRBJ1-5
CASSFGGNTIYF,TGTGCCAGCAGTTTCGGCGGAAACACCATATATTTT,TRBV28,-,many,TRBJ1-3
CASSQAPNYEQYF,TGCGCCAGCAGCCAGGCGCCGAACTACGAGCAGTACTTC,TRBV5-1,-,many,TRBJ2-7
CASRGSGATEAFF,TGTGCCAGCAGGGGCTCCGGGGCAACTGAAGCTTTCTTT,TRBV28,-,few,TRBJ1-1
CASSLGGRVDTQYF,TGTGCCAGCAGCTTGGGCGGGAGGGTTGATACGCAGTATTTT,TRBV7-2,TRBD2,few,TRBJ2-3
CSATAPPHDTQYF,TGCAGTGCCACGGCGCCCCCACACGATACGCAGTATTTT,TRBV20-1,-,-,TRBJ2-3
CASSLALPGLAGVGTTYEQYF,TGTGCCAGCAGCTTAGCCCTCCCGGGACTAGCGGGAGTCGGCACCACCTACGAGCAGTACTTC,TRBV13,TRBD2,-,TRBJ2-7
CSAPVSGRAGEQYF,TGCAGTGCCCCCGTCAGCGGGAGGGCAGGTGAGCAGTACTTC,TRBV20-1,TRBD2,few,TRBJ2-7
CASSLRTSVYNEQFF,TGTGCCAGTAGTCTTAGGACTAGCGTCTACAATGAGCAGTTCTTC,TRBV19,TRBD2,many,TRBJ2-1
CSVEDRREWSHEQFF,TGCAGCGTTGAAGATCGGCGGGAGTGGTCTCATGAGCAGTTCTTC,TRBV29-1,TRBD2,few,TRBJ2-1
CASPGWTQHF,TGTGCCAGCCCAGGGTGGACCCAGCATTTT,TRBV21-1,-,many,TRBJ1-5
CSARPYPTGGMYEQYF,TGCAGTGCTAGGCCTTATCCGACAGGGGGGATGTACGAGCAGTACTTC,TRBV20-1,TRBD1,many,TRBJ2-7
CATNQGSLTSNTEAFF,TGTGCCACCAACCAGGGATCCTTGACTTCGAACACTGAAGCTTTCTTT,TRBV15,-,few,TRBJ1-1
CASSSQKGDGWETQYF,TGTGCCAGCAGCTCCCAAAAAGGCGATGGATGGGAGACCCAGTACTTC,TRBV7-2,-,few,TRBJ2-5
CASSLLRSGTEAFF,TGTGCCAGCAGTTTACTACGTTCGGGGACTGAAGCTTTCTTT,TRBV12-3/TRBV12-4,-,few,TRBJ1-1
CASSSGLAGVRADTQYF,TGTGCTAGCAGCTCAGGACTAGCGGGAGTCCGAGCAGATACGCAGTATTTT,TRBV7-7,TRBD2,-,TRBJ2-3
CASRGETEQYF,TGCGCCAGCAGGGGAGAGACGGAGCAGTACTTC,TRBV5-1,-,-,TRBJ2-7
CASSIYYRQDTEAFF,TGTGCCAGTAGTATATACTACCGGCAGGACACTGAAGCTTTCTTT,TRBV19,-,-,TRBJ1-1
CASTLAGAGETQYF,TGTGCCAGCACCTTAGCGGGAGCCGGAGAGACCCAGTACTTC,TRBV7-9,TRBD2,few,TRBJ2-5
CSVRDRSYGYTF,TGCAGCGTTCGTGACAGGAGCTATGGCTACACCTTC,TRBV29-1,-,few,TRBJ1-2